This T cell receptor beta chain was captured in a study of shared clonotypes between healthy human individuals. Repertoires were generated with immunoSEQ multiplex PCR, while TCRdb's copy carries only in-frame clones and drops some. The sample has around 1.9 million clones, 90% to 95% seen once. Broader study findings: A few donors held about 5% of naive CD4 clonotypes in common.

About this clone itself: Its antigen is unidentified.

V lost 7 bases, J lost 6 bases, and 4 bases stayed unmatched. The CDR3 is made up of 14 amino acids. CDR1 LNHDA and CDR2 SQIVND come from the germline V gene (reference sequence). CD8 cells regarded as naive lacked CD45RO, were positively chosen for CCR7, and omitted terminally differentiated effector memory CD45RA+ cells. The sequenced sample was naive CD8+ T cells from PBMCs. This chain uses TRBV19 with TRBJ2-1; 12 bases are a match to TRBD2. This TCR derives from a man aged 18 to 30 in good health. Some clones in this sample may be carry-over from other donors' samples. In DNA, the CDR3 is TGTGCCAGTACCCTAGCGGGAGGGCCCAATGAGCAGTTCTTC. It codes for CASTLAGGPNEQFF.